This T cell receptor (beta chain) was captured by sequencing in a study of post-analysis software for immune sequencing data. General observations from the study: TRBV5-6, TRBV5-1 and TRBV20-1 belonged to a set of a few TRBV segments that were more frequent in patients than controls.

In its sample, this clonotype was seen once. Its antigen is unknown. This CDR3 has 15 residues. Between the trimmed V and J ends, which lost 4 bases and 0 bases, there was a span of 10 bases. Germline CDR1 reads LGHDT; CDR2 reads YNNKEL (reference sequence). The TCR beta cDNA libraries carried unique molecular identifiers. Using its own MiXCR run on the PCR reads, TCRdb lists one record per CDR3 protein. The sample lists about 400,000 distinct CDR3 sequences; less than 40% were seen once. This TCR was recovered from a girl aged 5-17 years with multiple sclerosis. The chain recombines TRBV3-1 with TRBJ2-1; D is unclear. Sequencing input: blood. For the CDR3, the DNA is TGTGCCAGCAGCCGGTCGGCAGGCTCCTACAATGAGCAGTTCTTC. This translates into CASSRSAGSYNEQFF.